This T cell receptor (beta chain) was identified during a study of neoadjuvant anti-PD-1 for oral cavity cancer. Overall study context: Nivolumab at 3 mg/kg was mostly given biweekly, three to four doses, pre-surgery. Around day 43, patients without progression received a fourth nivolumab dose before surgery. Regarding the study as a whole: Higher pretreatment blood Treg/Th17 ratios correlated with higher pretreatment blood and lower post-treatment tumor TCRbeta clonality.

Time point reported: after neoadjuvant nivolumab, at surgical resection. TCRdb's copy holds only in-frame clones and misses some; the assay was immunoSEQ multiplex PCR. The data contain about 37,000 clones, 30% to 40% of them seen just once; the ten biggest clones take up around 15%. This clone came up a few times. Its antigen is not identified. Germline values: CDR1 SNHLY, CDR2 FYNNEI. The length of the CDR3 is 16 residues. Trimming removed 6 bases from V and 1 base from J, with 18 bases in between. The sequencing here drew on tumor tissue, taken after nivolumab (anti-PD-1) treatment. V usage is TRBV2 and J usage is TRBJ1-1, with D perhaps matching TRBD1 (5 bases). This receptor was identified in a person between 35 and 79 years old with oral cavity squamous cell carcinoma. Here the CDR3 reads CASRGDFTIRNTEAFF. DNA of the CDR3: TGTGCCAGCAGGGGGGACTTTACCATCCGGAACACTGAAGCTTTCTTT.